Below, 2 T cell receptor beta chains from the same sample are listed, as sequenced in a study of T cells in Graves' hyperthyroidism and ophthalmopathy (dated by TCRdb to about 2019). The library was generated by multiplex PCR. For sequencing, an Illumina HiSeq 2000 was employed. The TCR beta CDR3 regions were amplified from the RNA transcripts. The first round of RT-PCR for the TCR CDR3 was performed with the HTBI primer set and the Qiagen OneStep RT-PCR kit. The raw public data were reprocessed by TCRdb itself: fastp quality trimming at Q25, MiXCR clonotype calling, in-frame beta chains only. Rows with a matching CDR3 protein are joined into one entry that keeps the most common DNA and genes. The sample table records about 600,000 distinct CDR3 sequences; more than 13% of these occur just once. Roughly 7.7% of the sample is held by the ten biggest clonotypes. The sequenced sample consisted of blood. These receptor sequences come from a woman under 30 with Graves' ophthalmopathy.

At least ten counts were recorded for this clonotype. This rearrangement joins TRBV20-1 to TRBJ2-3; D is undetermined. The CDR3 has 13 amino acids. V was clipped by 4 bases and J by 4 bases, with 12 bases between them. The germline CDR1 and CDR2 sequences are DFQATT and SNEGSKA (reference sequence). CDR3 DNA sequence: TGCAGTGCTAAGCATCCGGTTGCAGATACGCAGTATTTT. Amino acids: CSAKHPVADTQYF.

This clonotype was counted at least ten times. The V gene is TRBV4-3, the J gene TRBJ2-1, with a weak D call TRBD2 (6 bases). CDR1 and CDR2 (germline): LGHNA, YSLEER. The CDR3 loop spans 15 amino acids. The ends were cut back, 1 base at V and 4 bases at J, with 11 bases in the middle. CDR3 protein: CASSQGLGVYNEQFF. Written as DNA, the CDR3 is TGCGCCAGCAGCCAAGGACTAGGCGTTTACAATGAGCAGTTCTTC.